The 29 T cell receptor beta chains given below trace back to one sample, sequenced in a study of blood T cell repertoires in COVID-19. Profiling relied on immunoSEQ multiplex PCR, and the TCRdb table lists in-frame clones only, not all of them. The sample yields hundreds of thousands of clones, more than 75% seen once. Sequenced sample: peripheral blood. The receptors shown here come from a man aged 55 to 70 who had recovered from COVID-19.

The chain uses TRBV6-2 or TRBV6-3 and TRBJ1-1; no definite D call. The CDR3 contains 14 residues. Germline-derived CDR1 and CDR2 are MNHEY and SVGEGT. Trimming took 8 bases from V and 4 from J, leaving 17 bases between them. CDR3 amino acids: CASGSWSVFTEAFF. CDR3 nucleotide sequence: TGTGCCAGCGGTTCGTGGTCAGTCTTCACTGAAGCTTTCTTT.

This chain links TRBV27 with TRBJ1-1, with D possibly being TRBD1 (5 bases). Trimming left V 6 bases short and J 8 bases short, with 16 bases between. Per the germline V gene, CDR1 is MNHEY and CDR2 is SMNVEV (reference sequence). The CDR3 length is 13 residues. The CDR3 DNA reads TGTGCCAGCAGCCTCGGACATGTCGCCGAAGCTTTCTTT. Translating gives CASSLGHVAEAFF.

The chain couples TRBV7-2 to TRBJ1-2; no clear D. Trimming removed 5 bases from V and 4 bases from J, with 26 bases in between. CDR1 and CDR2 (germline): SGHTA, FQGNSA. CDR3 size: 18 residues. CDR3 in amino acids: CASSPSGSGFQAGYGYTF. CDR3 bases: TGTGCCAGCAGCCCATCCGGATCGGGATTTCAAGCCGGCTATGGCTACACCTTC.

This chain joins TRBV29-1 and TRBJ2-7, with 14 bases lining up with TRBD2. This CDR3 comprises 16 residues. The germline CDR1 and CDR2 sequences are SQVTM and ANQGSEA. The V gene end was trimmed by 6 bases and the J gene end by 2 bases; junction bases not matched to a gene: 9. CDR3 protein: CSVGTSGGTMAYEQYF. The CDR3 DNA is TGCAGCGTGGGGACTAGCGGGGGCACCATGGCCTACGAGCAGTACTTC.

This clone was recorded once. The chain joins TRBV5-6 to TRBJ1-2, with 7 nucleotides matching TRBD1. The CDR3 has 14 amino acids. Per the germline V gene, CDR1 is SGHDT and CDR2 is YYEEEE. J was trimmed by 3 bases and V by 5 bases; bases with no gene match: 7. The CDR3, as DNA: TGTGCCAGCAGGATTACAGGGGAGGACTATGGCTACACCTTC. This gives the protein CASRITGEDYGYTF.

The CDR3 spells CASSPLGGRVTDTQYF. CDR3 coding DNA: TGTGCCAGCTCACCACTGGGGGGTCGTGTCACAGATACGCAGTATTTT. The chain links TRBV18 to TRBJ2-3; tentative D call: TRBD2 (6 bases). This CDR3 contains 16 residues. The V end was cut by 1 base, the J end by 2 bases, with 13 bases between. In germline, CDR1 is KGHSH, CDR2 LQKENI.

The gene calls are TRBV7-9 and TRBJ1-2; D not resolved. Deletions cut 3 bases from V and 5 bases from J, with 16 bases between. The germline V gene encodes CDR1 SEHNR and CDR2 FQNEAQ (reference sequence). This CDR3 contains 15 residues. CDR3: CASSLGDLNLYGYTF. The CDR3, as DNA: TGTGCCAGCAGCTTGGGAGATTTGAACCTATATGGCTACACCTTC.

The V gene is TRBV6-5, the J gene TRBJ1-5; no definite D call. V gave up 6 bases and J gave up 0 bases, with 3 bases separating them. Germline values: CDR1 MNHEY, CDR2 SVGAGI. The CDR3 is made up of 12 amino acids. Written as DNA, the CDR3 is TGTGCCAGCAGCAATAGCAATCAGCCCCAGCATTTT. Its protein product is CASSNSNQPQHF.

This chain connects TRBV7-9 to TRBJ2-7; D call uncertain. Germline values: CDR1 SEHNR, CDR2 FQNEAQ (reference sequence). V lost 7 bases and J lost 4, with 17 bases in between. The CDR3 totals 14 residues. CDR3 sequence reads: CASTSLSARYEQYF. CDR3 DNA: TGTGCCAGCACCTCGTTATCTGCGAGGTACGAGCAGTACTTC.

The V call is TRBV3-1 (or the pseudogene TRBV3-2), the J call TRBJ2-7; 13 bases are a match to TRBD2. The ends lost 4 bases at V and 2 bases at J; junction bases unmatched: 2. The germline V gene has CDR1 LGHDT and CDR2 YNNKEL (reference sequence). CDR3 length equals 15 residues. The CDR3 reads CASSRTSGGTYEQYF. The CDR3 DNA follows: TGTGCCAGCAGCCGGACTAGCGGGGGAACCTACGAGCAGTACTTC.

This clone occurred once. The chain couples TRBV11-2 to TRBJ1-1; tentative D call: TRBD1 (6 bases). The germline gives CDR1 SGHAT, CDR2 FQNNGV. The V gene lost 1 base and the J gene lost 4 bases, with 10 bases spanning the gap. The CDR3 extends over 14 amino acids. CDR3 amino acids: CASSLARGGTEAFF. CDR3 DNA sequence: TGTGCCAGCAGCTTAGCCAGGGGTGGCACTGAAGCTTTCTTT.

V usage is TRBV28 and J usage is TRBJ1-1; 7 bases are shared with TRBD1. With 3 bases clipped from V and 1 base from J, the junction kept 8 bases outside the gene matches. CDR1 is MDHEN, CDR2 SYDVKM, per germline. The CDR3 is 16 amino acids. The CDR3 sequence is CASSFLGGRRNTEAFF. CDR3 DNA: TGTGCCAGCAGTTTTTTAGGGGGCAGAAGGAACACTGAAGCTTTCTTT.

This chain connects TRBV15 to TRBJ2-1; maybe TRBD2 (6 bases). Germline V gives CDR1 LNHNV, CDR2 YYDKDF (reference sequence). V dropped 1 base and J dropped 5 bases, with 15 bases sitting between them. The CDR3 runs to 16 residues. CDR3 nucleotide sequence: TGTGCCACCAGCAGAGTCCCGGGAGCCATAGACAATGAGCAGTTCTTC. It codes for CATSRVPGAIDNEQFF.

The chain combines TRBV3-1 (or the pseudogene TRBV3-2) with TRBJ2-7; 10 bases are shared with TRBD2. Germline trimming cut 6 bases from V and 6 bases from J; bases unmatched to any gene: 14. Germline V lookup: CDR1 LGHDT, CDR2 YNNKEL (reference sequence). The CDR3 is made up of 16 amino acids. The DNA of the CDR3 is TGTGCCAGCAGGGGCGGGGGTCTAGCGGGAGTTCGCGAGCAGTACTTC. Its translation is CASRGGGLAGVREQYF.

The chain carries TRBV6-2 or TRBV6-3 and TRBJ2-1; 9 bases are a match to TRBD1. Trimming took 2 bases from V and 6 from J; bases not matched to a gene: 5. Germline V gene lookup returns CDR1 MNHEY and CDR2 SVGEGT. This CDR3 is 15 amino acids long. The CDR3 reads CASSYGDRAFNEQFF. The CDR3 DNA reads TGTGCCAGCAGTTACGGGGACAGGGCTTTCAATGAGCAGTTCTTC.

This clone came up once. The chain is built from TRBV2 and TRBJ1-5, with TRBD1 matching over 8 bases. Germline V gene lookup returns CDR1 SNHLY and CDR2 FYNNEI. The CDR3 spans 17 residues. The V segment lost 2 bases and the J segment 7 bases; nucleotides outside the gene matches: 13. The CDR3 DNA reads TGTGCCAGCAGTGAAACTATGGGAGGGACAGGAAGCCAGCCCCAGCATTTT. This codes for CASSETMGGTGSQPQHF.

The gene calls are TRBV18 and TRBJ1-1, with 7 bases fitting TRBD1. Per germline, CDR1 KGHSH and CDR2 LQKENI. The CDR3 is 14 residues long. V trimming: 2 bases; J trimming: 1 base; junction bases outside the gene matches: 1. CDR3 DNA sequence: TGTGCCAGCTCACCAACAGGGGCGAACACTGAAGCTTTCTTT. This translates into CASSPTGANTEAFF.

This CDR3 is CSVEVTTDYEQYF. CDR3 nucleotides: TGCAGCGTTGAAGTAACCACTGACTACGAGCAGTACTTC. The rearrangement joins TRBV29-1 to TRBJ2-7; D is ambiguous. This CDR3 comprises 13 residues. From germline, CDR1 is SQVTM and CDR2 ANQGSEA. V was clipped by 1 base and J by 3 bases, with 10 bases between them.

The V call is TRBV12-5, the J call TRBJ2-7; 9 nucleotides agree with TRBD1. J lost 1 base, V lost 5 bases, and 6 bases had no gene match. There are 15 residues in the CDR3. Germline-derived CDR1 and CDR2 are LGHNT and FRNRAP. The DNA of the CDR3 is TGTGCTAGTGGTCCCGACAGGGGGACTTCCTACGAGCAGTACTTC. As protein: CASGPDRGTSYEQYF.

The chain links TRBV10-2 to TRBJ2-7; weak D call: TRBD2 (5 bases). Germline V gene lookup returns CDR1 WSHSY and CDR2 SAAADI. V lost 7 bases, J lost 7 bases, and 14 bases lay in between. CDR3 length: 12 amino acids. CDR3 bases: TGCGCCAGCACGGCCAAATCGGGGGAGCAGTACTTC. It specifies CASTAKSGEQYF.

The chain couples TRBV6-2 or TRBV6-3 to TRBJ2-7, with a weak D call TRBD1 (5 bases). The CDR3 contains 13 residues. Germline values: CDR1 MNHEY, CDR2 SVGEGT. Trimming stripped 5 bases from V and 0 bases from J, with 8 bases between. In nucleotides, the CDR3 is TGTGCCAGCAGTCGACAGAACTCCTACGAGCAGTACTTC. It specifies CASSRQNSYEQYF.

V gene TRBV7-2 combines with J gene TRBJ1-2; a weak D match, TRBD1 (6 bases). V shed 5 bases and J shed 0 bases, with 19 bases lying between them. CDR3 length: 17 residues. Germline V gene data show CDR1 as SGHTA and CDR2 as FQGNSA. CDR3: CASSHREFTQANYGYTF. DNA of the CDR3: TGTGCCAGCAGCCACAGGGAGTTTACCCAAGCTAACTATGGCTACACCTTC.

The chain is built from TRBV5-6 and TRBJ2-5, with a possible D match to TRBD1 (5 bases). The germline gives CDR1 SGHDT, CDR2 YYEEEE. This CDR3 region has 14 residues. Trimming took 4 bases from V and 1 from J, leaving 11 bases between them. This chain's CDR3 is CASSGRVLQETQYF. The CDR3 region has the DNA TGTGCCAGCAGCGGCAGGGTCCTCCAAGAGACCCAGTACTTC.

V gene TRBV29-1 combines with J gene TRBJ2-1; D is undetermined. Germline CDR1 SQVTM, CDR2 ANQGSEA. Trimming removed 4 bases at V and 5 bases at J, with 9 bases between. This CDR3 has 12 residues. CDR3 residues: CSVVTAHNEQFF. The CDR3 DNA reads TGCAGCGTTGTAACAGCCCACAATGAGCAGTTCTTC.

Regarding this clone: The junction shows a germline mismatch at one end, possibly a read error. The chain employs TRBV27 and TRBJ1-6; D possibly corresponds to TRBD1 (5 bases). The CDR3 totals 15 residues. CDR1 is MNHEY and CDR2 is SMNVEV in the germline V gene (reference sequence). The CDR3 region has the DNA TGTGCCAGCAGTTTAAGAACAGGAGCAGGCTCACGCCTCCACTTT. Protein product: CASSLRTGAGSRLHF.

This chain links TRBV5-1 with TRBJ2-3; maybe TRBD2 (7 bases). The V end was cut by 4 bases, the J end by 3 bases, with 21 bases between. The V gene's germline CDR1 is SGHRS and CDR2 YFSETQ. The CDR3 contains 17 residues. The CDR3 loop is CASSPGGGQTPTDTQYF. For the CDR3, the DNA is TGCGCCAGCAGCCCTGGGGGGGGCCAAACCCCGACAGATACGCAGTATTTT.

The table lists this clone with a few counts. V is TRBV28 and J is TRBJ2-7; TRBD2 matches at 9 bases. The CDR3 length is 14 residues. CDR1 is MDHEN, CDR2 SYDVKM, per germline. Trimming at V came to 6 bases and at J to 0 bases, leaving 3 bases not matched to a gene. CDR3: CASRASGNSYEQYF. The CDR3 DNA reads TGTGCCAGCAGAGCTAGCGGGAACTCCTACGAGCAGTACTTC.

The CDR3 protein is CASSLLALAGDNEQFF. The CDR3 DNA reads TGTGCCAGCAGCTTGCTCGCGCTAGCGGGTGACAATGAGCAGTTCTTC. The chain uses TRBV5-6 and TRBJ2-1; 8 bases match TRBD2. Unmatched junction bases numbered 8, after V lost 1 base and J lost 5 bases. This CDR3 contains 16 residues. Per the germline V gene, CDR1 is SGHDT and CDR2 is YYEEEE.

This clone was seen only once. This chain links TRBV21-1 with TRBJ2-7; the listed D gene, TRBD1, was not tested against the DNA. TRBV21-1 is noted as a pseudogene. The CDR3 is made up of 16 amino acids. CDR3 amino acids: CASTQGGAGSSYEQYF. The CDR3 bases are TGTGCCAGCACCCAGGGGGGCGCCGGTAGTTCCTACGAGCAGTACTTC.